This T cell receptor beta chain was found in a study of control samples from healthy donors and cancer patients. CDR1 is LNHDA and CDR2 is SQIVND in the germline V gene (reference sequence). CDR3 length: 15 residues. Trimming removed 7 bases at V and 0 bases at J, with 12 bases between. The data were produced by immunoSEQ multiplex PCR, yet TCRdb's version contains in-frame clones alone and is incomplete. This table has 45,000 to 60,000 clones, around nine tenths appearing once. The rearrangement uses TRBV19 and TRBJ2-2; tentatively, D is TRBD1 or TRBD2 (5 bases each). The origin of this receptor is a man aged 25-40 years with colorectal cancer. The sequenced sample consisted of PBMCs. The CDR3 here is CASKGRGTNTGELFF. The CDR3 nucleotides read TGTGCCAGTAAGGGGCGAGGGACGAACACCGGGGAGCTGTTTTTT.